The rows below give T cell receptor beta chains drawn from one sample of a study of naive and memory T cell subsets. TCRdb analysed the UMI-ligation and nested PCR reads with MiXCR anew, one entry per CDR3 protein. Of 140,000 to 150,000 distinct CDR3 sequences listed, more than 15% were seen once; the top ten hold around 0.14%. What was sequenced was naive CD4+ T cells from blood. Receptors originate from a human donor in good health. CDR3s include the opening cysteine and the closing phenylalanine or tryptophan. Each record gives: J gene, V gene, clone size, CDR3 protein. The size entry is marked missing in some rows and otherwise reads once, few, many or a size class.

j_call: TRBJ2-7; v_call: TRBV5-6; clone_size: -; cdr3_aa: CASSFGTSYEQYF
j_call: TRBJ2-7; v_call: TRBV4-1; clone_size: -; cdr3_aa: CASSQVAQRAAYEQYF
j_call: TRBJ2-7; v_call: TRBV24-1; clone_size: -; cdr3_aa: CATSDSGQGMDEQYF
j_call: TRBJ1-5; v_call: TRBV29-1; clone_size: many; cdr3_aa: CSVANRSQPQHF
j_call: TRBJ2-1; v_call: TRBV7-2; clone_size: -; cdr3_aa: CASSLQTGSYNEQFF
j_call: TRBJ2-7; v_call: TRBV12-3/TRBV12-4; clone_size: many; cdr3_aa: CASSLSSSYEQYF
j_call: TRBJ2-7; v_call: TRBV3-1; clone_size: few; cdr3_aa: CASSPSPGTGPYEQYF
j_call: TRBJ2-7; v_call: TRBV28; clone_size: few; cdr3_aa: CASRSRENEQYF
j_call: TRBJ2-7; v_call: TRBV7-2; clone_size: -; cdr3_aa: CASRGQGMYEQYF
j_call: TRBJ2-3; v_call: TRBV20-1; clone_size: -; cdr3_aa: CSARDLRLAKSDMQYF
j_call: TRBJ2-3; v_call: TRBV4-2; clone_size: -; cdr3_aa: CASSQPSLTATRDTQYF
j_call: TRBJ1-1; v_call: TRBV7-9; clone_size: -; cdr3_aa: CASSQSGGADGAFF
j_call: TRBJ2-1; v_call: TRBV20-1; clone_size: few; cdr3_aa: CSARKTSYEQFF
j_call: TRBJ2-3; v_call: TRBV5-1; clone_size: -; cdr3_aa: CASSLANPLDTQYF
j_call: TRBJ2-3; v_call: TRBV20-1; clone_size: few; cdr3_aa: CSAREAAWSTDTQYF
j_call: TRBJ1-4; v_call: TRBV5-1; clone_size: few; cdr3_aa: CASSRGFNEKLFF
j_call: TRBJ2-5; v_call: TRBV29-1; clone_size: -; cdr3_aa: CSVVGKQETQYF
j_call: TRBJ1-2; v_call: TRBV18; clone_size: -; cdr3_aa: CASSPKGQGPTNYGYTF
j_call: TRBJ2-5; v_call: TRBV5-1; clone_size: -; cdr3_aa: CASSPFRPQETQYF
j_call: TRBJ2-7; v_call: TRBV29-1; clone_size: -; cdr3_aa: CSVRERLWQYF
j_call: TRBJ2-5; v_call: TRBV6-1; clone_size: -; cdr3_aa: CASSSGRGVKETQYF
j_call: TRBJ2-2; v_call: TRBV20-1; clone_size: -; cdr3_aa: CSARPGGTNTGELFF
j_call: TRBJ1-2; v_call: TRBV4-3; clone_size: -; cdr3_aa: CASSQEGAGGGYGYTF
j_call: TRBJ2-7; v_call: TRBV12-3/TRBV12-4; clone_size: few; cdr3_aa: CASSPRGAIYEQYF